Below, 27 T cell receptor beta chains from the same sample are listed, as sequenced in a study of cytomegalovirus exposure and HLA in healthy donors. Amplification used 60 Vbeta primers and 13 Jbeta primers. Method: immunoSEQ multiplex PCR; TCRdb's copy keeps in-frame clones and lacks some. This table has approximately 150,000 clones, 84% appearing once. The sequencing input was PBMCs. The receptors come from a boy aged 2 to 10 in good health and CMV-seronegative.

As for this clone: Germline is not matched at one junction end, which may reflect a read error. V gene TRBV6-1 combines with J gene TRBJ2-5; D ambiguous. CDR3 length equals 13 residues. Germline V gives CDR1 MNHNS, CDR2 SASEGT. The CDR3 nucleotides are TGTGCCAGCACTGGCCCGGTTGGCGGCTCTCAACACTTC. Amino acids: CASTGPVGGSQHF.

V is TRBV28 and J is TRBJ1-4; 8 nucleotides match TRBD1. V gave up 6 bases and J gave up 8 bases; unmatched junction bases: 11. Germline V gene data show CDR1 as MDHEN and CDR2 as SYDVKM. The CDR3 spans 15 residues. This chain's CDR3 is CASSPRQGAVEKLFF. In nucleotides, the CDR3 is TGTGCCAGCAGCCCGCGGCAGGGGGCGGTCGAAAAACTGTTTTTT. The complete variable domain, with remaining parts taken from reference TRBV28 and TRBJ1-4, reads DVKVTQSSRYLVKRTGEKVFLECVQDMDHENMFWYRQDPGLGLRLIYFSYDVKMKEKGDIPEGYSVSREKKERFSLILESASTNQTSMYLCASSPRQGAVEKLFFGSGTQLSVL.

The gene calls are TRBV6-5 and TRBJ2-2; 7 nucleotides align to TRBD1. Germline V gives CDR1 MNHEY, CDR2 SVGAGI. The CDR3 runs to 14 residues. V gave up 5 bases and J gave up 7 bases; unmatched junction bases: 7. For the CDR3, the DNA is TGTGCCAGCAGTCGAGACAGGGCGAACGGGGAGCTGTTTTTT. Translated: CASSRDRANGELFF.

This clone was detected only a few times. The CDR3 nucleotides are TGTGCCTGGAGTTCGCGCTATAATTCACCCCTCCACTTT. Translation gives CAWSSRYNSPLHF. This chain links TRBV30 with TRBJ1-6; D call uncertain. Looked up from germline, CDR1 is GTSNPN and CDR2 is SVGIG (reference sequence). This CDR3 contains 13 residues. Trimming took 2 bases from V and 3 from J, leaving 5 bases between them. Together with reference TRBV30 and TRBJ1-6, the CDR3 gives the full variable domain: SQTIHQWPATLVQPVGSPLSLECTVEGTSNPNLYWYRQAAGRGLQLLFYSVGIGQISSEVPQNLSASRPQDRQFILSSKKLLLSDSGFYLCAWSSRYNSPLHFGNGTRLTVT.

This chain uses TRBV29-1 with TRBJ1-1; D uncertain. Germline lookup yields CDR1 SQVTM and CDR2 ANQGSEA. The CDR3 has 9 residues. V was trimmed by 4 bases and J by 11 bases, leaving 8 bases between them. In DNA, the CDR3 is TGCAGCGTTGTGCCAGGCGCTTTCTTT. Translated: CSVVPGAFF.

The gene calls are TRBV11-2 and TRBJ2-7; D ambiguous. Germline CDR1 reads SGHAT; CDR2 reads FQNNGV. Trimming removed 6 bases from V and 5 bases from J, with 8 bases in between. CDR3 size: 11 residues. CDR3 region: CASRSHHEQYF. The DNA for the CDR3 is TGTGCCAGCAGATCACACCACGAGCAGTACTTC.

This rearrangement joins TRBV7-9 to TRBJ2-7, with TRBD1 as a possible D gene (5 bases). The CDR3 covers 15 residues. Deletions cut 6 bases from V and 0 bases from J, with 15 bases between. The V gene's germline CDR1 is SEHNR and CDR2 FQNEAQ (reference sequence). The CDR3 sequence: CASRLGQGISYEQYF. The CDR3 bases are TGTGCCAGCAGACTCGGGCAGGGAATCTCCTACGAGCAGTACTTC.

The chain joins TRBV7-9 to TRBJ2-1; 10 nucleotides agree with TRBD2. With 5 bases clipped from V and 7 bases from J, the junction kept 8 bases outside the gene matches. The CDR3 contains 15 residues. Germline CDR1 is SEHNR and CDR2 is FQNEAQ (reference sequence). The CDR3 coding sequence is TGTGCCAGCAGCCAAGCGGGGGGGCTGTGGAATGAGCAGTTCTTC. Amino acids: CASSQAGGLWNEQFF.

The chain uses TRBV11-3 and TRBJ2-1; 7 bases map to TRBD1. CDR3 size: 15 residues. The trim removed 3 bases at V and 8 bases at J, leaving 10 bases unmatched. Germline V gives CDR1 SGHNT, CDR2 YENEEA. This CDR3 is CASSLGQFRPHEQFF. CDR3 coding DNA: TGTGCCAGCAGCTTGGGACAGTTCCGTCCCCATGAGCAGTTCTTC.

This chain links TRBV6-5 with TRBJ1-2; D remains ambiguous. The CDR3 is 12 residues long. The germline V and J ends were trimmed by 5 bases and 5 bases, with 9 bases remaining between them. Germline loops: CDR1 MNHEY, CDR2 SVGAGI. This CDR3 reads CASSEATYGYTF. The CDR3 nucleotides are TGTGCCAGCAGTGAAGCGACGTATGGCTACACCTTC.

In DNA form, the CDR3 reads TGTGCCATACGTGGACAGGGAGGATCGGGTCAGACCCAGTACTTC. Its translation is CAIRGQGGSGQTQYF. The genes are TRBV2 and TRBJ2-5, with TRBD1 matching over 8 bases. V trimming: 10 bases; J trimming: 6 bases; junction bases outside the gene matches: 16. The CDR3 is 15 residues long. CDR1 SNHLY and CDR2 FYNNEI come from the germline V gene.

The chain links TRBV28 to TRBJ2-1; 8 bases are a match to TRBD2. The CDR3 spans 15 residues. V shed 3 bases, J shed 6 bases, and the junction held 7 bases outside the gene matches. CDR1 is MDHEN, CDR2 SYDVKM, per germline. The CDR3, as DNA: TGTGCCAGCAGTTTCAGTACCGGGGGGGGCAATGAGCAGTTCTTC. Encoded protein: CASSFSTGGGNEQFF.

The rearrangement uses TRBV25-1 and TRBJ2-2, with TRBD1 as a possible D gene (6 bases). The V end was cut by 1 base, the J end by 1 base, with 10 bases between. Germline CDR1 is MGHDK and CDR2 is SYGVNS. The CDR3 extends over 16 amino acids. CDR3 region: CASSEWGHLNTGELFF. CDR3 nucleotide sequence: TGTGCCAGCAGTGAATGGGGACATTTGAACACCGGGGAGCTGTTTTTT.

The chain is built from TRBV6-5 and TRBJ1-2, with 7 bases lining up with TRBD1. The CDR3 contains 11 residues. Germline V gene lookup returns CDR1 MNHEY and CDR2 SVGAGI. Losses at the gene ends were 11 bases for V and 8 bases for J; bases not matched to a gene: 8. The CDR3 is CAARGLYGYTF. CDR3 DNA: TGTGCCGCAAGGGGGCTGTACGGCTACACCTTC.

The V gene is TRBV27, the J gene TRBJ2-7; D may be TRBD1 (5 bases). V lost 5 bases and J 2 bases, leaving 10 bases between the germline ends. Germline CDR1 is MNHEY and CDR2 is SMNVEV (reference sequence). This CDR3 has 13 amino acids. This CDR3 reads CASSRTPTYEQYF. In nucleotides, the CDR3 is TGTGCCAGCAGTCGGACACCTACCTACGAGCAGTACTTC.

The CDR3 DNA reads TGTGCCAGCAGCTCCACAGGGGACTATGGCTACACCTTC. Residues: CASSSTGDYGYTF. This chain links TRBV6-5 with TRBJ1-2; the match to TRBD1 covers 7 bases. The trim removed 6 bases at V and 3 bases at J, leaving 4 bases unmatched. Per the germline V gene, CDR1 is MNHEY and CDR2 is SVGAGI. The CDR3 runs to 13 residues.

The gene calls are TRBV5-4 and TRBJ2-5; D is possibly TRBD2 (7 bases). Trimming removed 0 bases from V and 8 bases from J, with 26 bases in between. The CDR3 has 18 amino acids. CDR1 is SGHNT, CDR2 YYREEE, per germline (reference sequence). The CDR3 reads CASSLDSRSRGGLTTQYF. The CDR3, as DNA: TGTGCCAGCAGCTTGGACAGTCGGTCTAGGGGGGGCCTAACAACCCAGTACTTC.

This clone was observed at least ten times. J is TRBJ1-1 and V is TRBV5-1, with D hard to call. The CDR3 is made up of 15 amino acids. Trimming cost V 4 bases and J 4 bases, with 17 bases left between them. The V gene's germline CDR1 is SGHRS and CDR2 YFSETQ. The CDR3 coding sequence is TGCGCCAGCAGCCCCGCGGTCATACTGGTCACTGAAGCTTTCTTT. Its translation is CASSPAVILVTEAFF.

This rearrangement joins TRBV5-6 to TRBJ1-1; 8 nucleotides match TRBD1. The CDR3 runs 15 residues. Looked up from germline, CDR1 is SGHDT and CDR2 is YYEEEE. V lost 4 bases to trimming and J lost 6 bases; unmatched junction nucleotides: 11. The CDR3 here is CASSRRQGRAAEAFF. The CDR3 region has the DNA TGTGCCAGCAGCAGGCGACAGGGGCGCGCCGCTGAAGCTTTCTTT.

CDR3 DNA sequence: TGTGCCAGCAGCCCCCGGGACAGGGACCCCTACGAGCAGTACTTC. Encoded protein: CASSPRDRDPYEQYF. The chain combines TRBV5-4 with TRBJ2-7; 9 bases are shared with TRBD1. CDR1 is SGHNT, CDR2 YYREEE, per germline (reference sequence). CDR3 length: 15 amino acids. V shed 4 bases and J 2 bases; nucleotides not matched to a gene: 7.

The chain links TRBV12-5 to TRBJ2-7; 8 nucleotides line up with TRBD2. The germline V gene has CDR1 LGHNT and CDR2 FRNRAP. Trimming took 2 bases from V and 7 from J; bases not matched to a gene: 4. The CDR3 spans 13 residues. CDR3 sequence (DNA): TGTGCTAGTGGTTTGTACGCGGGGGGAGAGCAGTACTTC. Translation: CASGLYAGGEQYF.

In its sample, this clone was seen once. The chain is built from TRBV10-3 and TRBJ1-2; TRBD1 is a possible D gene (5 bases). The germline V gene has CDR1 ENHRY and CDR2 SYGVKD. This CDR3 region has 15 residues. V gave up 3 bases and J gave up 4 bases, with 15 bases separating them. The DNA of the CDR3 is TGTGCCATCAGTGACCCCGCAGGGCTTCTCTATGGCTACACCTTC. It translates to CAISDPAGLLYGYTF.

In its sample, this clone was seen a few times. This rearrangement joins TRBV4-1 to TRBJ1-1; 7 nucleotides align to TRBD1. This CDR3 comprises 14 residues. Germline CDR1 is MGHRA and CDR2 is YSYEKL. The trim removed 7 bases at V and 5 bases at J, leaving 10 bases unmatched. The CDR3, as DNA: TGCGCCAGCAACACAGGGGATGATAGTACTGAAGCTTTCTTT. Its translation is CASNTGDDSTEAFF.

In DNA form, the CDR3 reads TGCGCCAGCAGCCAAGAGGACAGGGTGGTCGGAGAGACCCAGTACTTC. Protein product: CASSQEDRVVGETQYF. The chain is built from TRBV4-1 and TRBJ2-5; TRBD1 aligns across 8 bases. Germline assignment: CDR1 MGHRA and CDR2 YSYEKL. This CDR3 contains 16 residues. Unmatched junction bases numbered 7, after V lost 0 bases and J lost 4 bases.

The chain is built from TRBV13 and TRBJ1-2; D gene uncertain. CDR1 is PRHDT, CDR2 FYEKMQ, per germline (reference sequence). Trimming stripped 0 bases from V and 2 bases from J, with 13 bases between. The length of the CDR3 is 16 residues. This CDR3 reads CASSLGARKANYGYTF. The CDR3 bases are TGTGCCAGCAGCTTAGGTGCTCGAAAAGCGAACTATGGCTACACCTTC.

This chain links TRBV28 with TRBJ2-1, with 10 bases fitting TRBD2. There are 15 residues in the CDR3. CDR1 MDHEN and CDR2 SYDVKM come from the germline V gene. V shed 6 bases, J shed 0 bases, and the junction held 2 bases outside the gene matches. CDR3: CASRLAGSSYNEQFF. For the CDR3, the DNA is TGTGCCAGCAGACTAGCGGGAAGCTCCTACAATGAGCAGTTCTTC.

The J gene is TRBJ2-1, the V gene TRBV11-2, with D possibly matching TRBD1 (5 bases). Germline V lookup: CDR1 SGHAT, CDR2 FQNNGV. This CDR3 spans 12 amino acids. V lost 5 bases, J lost 13 bases, and 15 bases lay in between. The CDR3 loop is CASSQDWGRQFF. In DNA, the CDR3 is TGTGCCAGCAGCCAGGATTGGGGCAGACAGTTCTTC.